One TCR beta chain is described in this entry. Its matching antigen is unknown. This sample is drawn from a study of breast tumors, draining lymph nodes, adjacent tissues. General observations from the study: Tumor and nontumor repertoires were significantly more similar in luminal-like than in basal-like breast cancer. The lymph node origin of tumor T cells was framed as consistent with a hypothesis, not demonstrated. Findings are consistent with lymph node origin and intratumoral expansion of most tumor T cells.

TCRdb reprocessed the multiplex PCR reads with MiXCR, giving one entry per CDR3 protein. The sample shows some 170,000 distinct CDR3 sequences, 25% to 40% of them seen only once. Axillary draining lymph nodes of breast cancer patients supplied the node samples. Germline lookup yields CDR1 SQVTM and CDR2 ANQGSEA. Deletions cut 6 bases from V and 2 bases from J, with 20 bases between. The CDR3 totals 15 residues. The V call is TRBV29-1, the J call TRBJ2-7; TRBD2 might be the D (7 bases). Sequenced sample: axillary lymph node tissue. The clonotype originates from a female donor with breast cancer. Some clones in this sample may be carry-over from other donors' samples. In nucleotides, the CDR3 is TGCAGCGTGCAGTCTCGGGGGGCTAGGCCCTACGAGCAGTACTTC. Translating it yields CSVQSRGARPYEQYF.